Below are 25 T cell receptor beta chains sequenced from a single sample in a study of T-cell memory formation after mild COVID-19. TCRdb processed the 5' RACE reads anew with MiXCR; each CDR3 protein has one entry. The data hold a few hundred thousand distinct CDR3 sequences, with approximately 16% observed a single time. Sequencing was done on a sample of PBMCs or a T cell subset sorted from them (not recorded which). Receptors were obtained from a man younger than 30 who had mild COVID-19 (a few samples of this study predate the infection). Cell type and time point are not known.

The rearrangement links TRBV7-3 to TRBJ2-1, with TRBD2 matching 7 bases. The V gene's germline CDR1 is SGHTA and CDR2 FQGTGA. Trimming cost V 1 base and J 6 bases; bases outside gene matches: 9. The CDR3 extends over 16 amino acids. CDR3 sequence: CASSLMGGSYPNEQFF. CDR3 nucleotides: TGTGCCAGCAGCTTAATGGGGGGGTCCTACCCCAATGAGCAGTTCTTC.

This clonotype has only a few counts. The chain combines TRBV10-2 with TRBJ2-1; 9 bases fit TRBD1. Germline V lookup: CDR1 WSHSY, CDR2 SAAADI. The CDR3 spans 15 residues. Losses at the gene ends were 10 bases for V and 4 bases for J; bases not matched to a gene: 11. In nucleotides, the CDR3 is TGCGCCACCAGGGACAGGGAAGATTTATACAATGAGCAGTTCTTC. Translating it yields CATRDREDLYNEQFF.

The rearrangement uses TRBV7-9 and TRBJ2-3; TRBD2 might be the D (6 bases). Trimming took off 5 bases at V and 3 bases at J, with 15 bases between the two ends. Germline lookup yields CDR1 SEHNR and CDR2 FQNEAQ (reference sequence). The CDR3 has 15 residues. The CDR3 protein is CASSPWAGLTDTQYF. CDR3 nucleotide sequence: TGTGCCAGCAGCCCCTGGGCGGGGCTTACAGATACGCAGTATTTT. The variable domain in full, with the rest retrieved from reference TRBV7-9 and TRBJ2-3, is DTGVSQNPRHKITKRGQNVTFRCDPISEHNRLYWYRQTLGQGPEFLTYFQNEAQLEKSRLLSDRFSAERPKGSFSTLEIQRTEQGDSAMYLCASSPWAGLTDTQYFGPGTRLTVL.

There are a few counts of this clonotype. The V call is TRBV12-3 or TRBV12-4, the J call TRBJ1-5; 7 bases agree with TRBD1. After removal of 9 bases from V and 2 bases from J, the junction contained 7 bases not matched to a gene. The length of the CDR3 is 14 residues. The DNA of the CDR3 is TGTGCCAGTCTAGGGGGCAGGGGCAATCAGCCCCAGCATTTT. It codes for CASLGGRGNQPQHF.

The chain combines TRBV6-2 or TRBV6-3 with TRBJ2-1; D not resolved. The V gene's germline CDR1 is MNHEY and CDR2 SVGEGT. V lost 2 bases and J 10 bases, leaving 6 bases between the germline ends. The CDR3 extends over 11 amino acids. The CDR3 spells CASSYRSEQFF. Written as DNA, the CDR3 is TGTGCCAGCAGTTACCGGTCGGAGCAGTTCTTC.

The V call is TRBV7-2, the J call TRBJ1-1; tentatively, D is TRBD1 (5 bases). The CDR3 extends over 15 amino acids. Germline CDR1 SGHTA, CDR2 FQGNSA. V lost 3 bases to trimming and J lost 4 bases, with 15 bases between them. DNA of the CDR3: TGTGCCAGCAGCTTGCGGGGGTGGCTGTTCACTGAAGCTTTCTTT. It specifies CASSLRGWLFTEAFF.

This clonotype came up many times. The genes are TRBV5-1 and TRBJ2-2; D may be TRBD1 (5 bases). V dropped 2 bases and J dropped 4 bases, with 12 bases sitting between them. Germline V gene data show CDR1 as SGHRS and CDR2 as YFSETQ. This CDR3 comprises 15 residues. CDR3 protein: CASSFYRPPTGELFF. As DNA, the CDR3 is TGCGCCAGCAGCTTTTACAGGCCCCCCACCGGGGAGCTGTTTTTT. The complete variable domain, with remaining parts taken from reference TRBV5-1 and TRBJ2-2, reads KAGVTQTPRYLIKTRGQQVTLSCSPISGHRSVSWYQQTPGQGLQFLFEYFSETQRNKGNFPGRFSGRQFSNSRSEMNVSTLELGDSALYLCASSFYRPPTGELFFGEGSRLTVL.

This clonotype was counted between two and nine times. The chain links TRBV20-1 to TRBJ2-2; a weak D match, TRBD1 (6 bases). Germline CDR1 is DFQATT and CDR2 is SNEGSKA (reference sequence). The CDR3 has 13 residues. The V and J ends lost 7 bases and 0 bases respectively, with 9 bases between them. CDR3 in DNA: TGCAGTGGATACAGGGCGAACACCGGGGAGCTGTTTTTT. Amino acids: CSGYRANTGELFF.

The genes are TRBV4-1 and TRBJ2-7; D is uncertain. Germline-derived CDR1 and CDR2 are MGHRA and YSYEKL. The V and J ends lost 4 bases and 4 bases respectively, with 11 bases between them. The CDR3 contains 13 residues. CDR3 in DNA: TGCGCCAGCAGCCCGACGCTGGATTACGAGCAGTACTTC. This gives the protein CASSPTLDYEQYF.

The chain employs TRBV4-2 and TRBJ2-4; D is undetermined. Germline V gene lookup returns CDR1 LGHNA and CDR2 YNFKEQ. The CDR3 runs to 14 residues. Trimming took 0 bases from V and 5 from J, leaving 8 bases between them. CDR3: CASSQDGNQNIQYF. The CDR3 bases are TGTGCCAGCAGCCAAGACGGAAACCAAAACATTCAGTACTTC.

This clonotype was seen only a few times. The J gene is TRBJ1-3, the V gene TRBV18, with D tentatively TRBD1 (6 bases). The CDR3 sequence is 17 residues long. Germline V gene sequence: CDR1 KGHSH, CDR2 LQKENI. Trimming took 5 bases from V and 4 from J, leaving 21 bases between them. The CDR3 coding sequence is TGTGCCAGCTCAAGAAACCGGGCCTCTGGGGGCGGAAACACCATATATTTT. Its protein is CASSRNRASGGGNTIYF.

Only a few counts were recorded for this clonotype. This chain links TRBV5-1 with TRBJ1-6; 8 bases align to TRBD1. Germline lookup yields CDR1 SGHRS and CDR2 YFSETQ. The CDR3 loop spans 14 amino acids. Trimming took 4 bases from V and 8 from J; bases not matched to a gene: 5. CDR3 nucleotides: TGCGCCAGCAGCGTTGACAGGGGTCATTCACCCCTCCACTTT. It encodes CASSVDRGHSPLHF.

The chain joins TRBV4-1 to TRBJ2-5, with a possible D match to TRBD1 (6 bases). Looked up from germline, CDR1 is MGHRA and CDR2 is YSYEKL. V gave up 2 bases and J gave up 4 bases, with 11 bases separating them. The CDR3 consists of 14 residues. CDR3 sequence: CASSQWAGVETQYF. The DNA of the CDR3 is TGCGCCAGCAGCCAATGGGCAGGGGTAGAGACCCAGTACTTC.

This clonotype has a count of ten or more. This chain joins TRBV5-5 and TRBJ2-2; D gene ambiguous. CDR1 and CDR2 from the germline V gene are SGHKS and YYEKEE (reference sequence). The V gene lost 4 bases and the J gene lost 0 bases, with 10 bases spanning the gap. CDR3 length equals 15 residues. The CDR3 sequence is CASSPQFANTGELFF. CDR3 DNA: TGTGCCAGCAGCCCACAGTTCGCGAACACCGGGGAGCTGTTTTTT.

There are a few counts of this clonotype. This sequence joins TRBV7-7 and TRBJ1-2, with unresolved D. The CDR3 contains 13 residues. From germline, CDR1 is SSHAT and CDR2 FNYEAQ (reference sequence). Trimming took off 2 bases at V and 8 bases at J, with 12 bases between the two ends. This chain's CDR3 is CASSLYSGNGYTF. The CDR3 DNA follows: TGTGCCAGCAGCTTATACTCGGGGAACGGCTACACCTTC.

The chain joins TRBV20-1 to TRBJ1-2; 7 bases match TRBD1. V gave up 6 bases and J gave up 4 bases; unmatched junction bases: 5. The CDR3 contains 12 residues. Germline CDR1 DFQATT, CDR2 SNEGSKA (reference sequence). The CDR3 loop is CSATTGTYGYTF. The CDR3, as DNA: TGCAGTGCCACGACAGGGACCTATGGCTACACCTTC.

This clonotype was seen at least ten times. The chain joins TRBV7-9 to TRBJ2-1; D is uncertain. This CDR3 is 13 amino acids long. CDR1 and CDR2 from the germline V gene are SEHNR and FQNEAQ (reference sequence). Trimming left V 3 bases short and J 8 bases short, with 11 bases between. CDR3 nucleotide sequence: TGTGCCAGCAGCTTCCGTGGGGTAGATGAGCAGTTCTTC. Protein product: CASSFRGVDEQFF.

V and J are TRBV7-3 and TRBJ2-1; D is tentatively TRBD1 or TRBD2 (5 bases each). The germline gives CDR1 SGHTA, CDR2 FQGTGA. Trimming left V 5 bases short and J 7 bases short, with 24 bases between. This CDR3 has 17 amino acids. The CDR3 protein is CASSPRGGPGRRNEQFF. CDR3 sequence (DNA): TGTGCCAGCAGCCCGAGGGGCGGGCCAGGTCGTCGGAATGAGCAGTTCTTC.

The rearrangement joins TRBV27 to TRBJ2-7; TRBD1 matches at 9 bases. The CDR3 runs 16 residues. V dropped 5 bases and J dropped 4; count of bases not matched to a gene: 12. Germline V gives CDR1 MNHEY, CDR2 SMNVEV (reference sequence). The CDR3 DNA follows: TGTGCCAGCAGTCCCACCTTCCCGGGACAGGGATACGAGCAGTACGTC. It yields the protein CASSPTFPGQGYEQYV.

In this sample, this clonotype turned up a few times. The chain uses TRBV21-1 and TRBJ1-5. TRBV21-1 is marked as a pseudogene. The CDR3 length is 14 residues. The CDR3 bases are TGTGCCAGCAGCAAAATAGGAGGGGCACAGCCCCAGCATTTT. This translates into CASSKIGGAQPQHF.

In its sample, this clonotype was seen a few times. The DNA of the CDR3 is TGTGCCAGCAAGAAGACAGCTGGTAGCAATCAGCCCCAGCATTTT. Amino acid sequence: CASKKTAGSNQPQHF. V and J are TRBV27 and TRBJ1-5, with D possibly TRBD1 on 5 matching bases. The germline CDR1 and CDR2 sequences are MNHEY and SMNVEV (reference sequence). The CDR3 is made up of 15 amino acids. V was cut by 7 bases and J by 0 bases, with 13 bases left in between.

The table lists this clonotype with a few counts. The chain employs TRBV5-1 and TRBJ2-2; unclear D gene. CDR1 is SGHRS and CDR2 is YFSETQ in the germline V gene. This CDR3 has 14 residues. The V end lost 0 bases, the J end lost 1 base, and 4 bases lay between the germline ends. Here the CDR3 reads CASSLEGNTGELFF. The CDR3 DNA reads TGCGCCAGCAGCTTGGAGGGGAACACCGGGGAGCTGTTTTTT. Full variable domain (remainder filled in from reference TRBV5-1 and TRBJ2-2): KAGVTQTPRYLIKTRGQQVTLSCSPISGHRSVSWYQQTPGQGLQFLFEYFSETQRNKGNFPGRFSGRQFSNSRSEMNVSTLELGDSALYLCASSLEGNTGELFFGEGSRLTVL.

In its sample, this clonotype was seen many times. The chain recombines TRBV4-1 with TRBJ2-3; D tentatively reads TRBD1 or TRBD2 (6 bases each). The length of the CDR3 is 19 residues. The ends were cut back, 4 bases at V and 0 bases at J, with 23 bases in the middle. Germline V gene lookup returns CDR1 MGHRA and CDR2 YSYEKL. CDR3 nucleotide sequence: TGCGCCAGCAGCCTTTCCCCGGGGGCGCCTCTAGGTAGCACAGATACGCAGTATTTT. Translated, it gives CASSLSPGAPLGSTDTQYF.

This chain joins TRBV5-1 and TRBJ2-5; 7 nucleotides line up with TRBD1. Germline CDR1 and CDR2: SGHRS and YFSETQ. V lost 3 bases to trimming and J lost 2 bases; unmatched junction nucleotides: 16. This CDR3 spans 18 amino acids. As DNA, the CDR3 is TGCGCCAGCAGCTGGACAGGCCACCGGGTTGGGGTACAAGAGACCCAGTACTTC. Protein: CASSWTGHRVGVQETQYF.

CDR3 protein: CASRHTGTGMNTEAFF. The CDR3 nucleotides read TGTGCCAGCAGGCACACCGGGACAGGCATGAACACTGAAGCTTTCTTT. The chain employs TRBV7-8 and TRBJ1-1; 8 bases are a match to TRBD1. This CDR3 has 16 amino acids. The V gene's germline CDR1 is SGHVS and CDR2 FQNEAQ. J gave up 0 bases and V 6 bases, and 9 bases lay outside the gene matches. Full variable domain (remainder filled in from reference TRBV7-8 and TRBJ1-1): GAGVSQSPRYKVAKRGQDVALRCDPISGHVSLFWYQQALGQGPEFLTYFQNEAQLDKSGLPSDRFFAERPEGSVSTLKIQRTQQEDSAVYLCASRHTGTGMNTEAFFGQGTRLTVV.